This TCR beta chain was sequenced for a study of blood T cell repertoires in COVID-19. For the study at large: COVID-19 samples collected from the United States, Italy and Spain covered acute and convalescent phases. T cells, B-cell-depleted T cells, or PBMCs supplied cDNA or gDNA.

Original data processing: Estimation of nucleated cell counts was performed using reference gene primer amplification. The assay was immunoSEQ multiplex PCR, and TCRdb's table has in-frame clones only and misses some. That table supplies the V and J calls and clone size; D and trimming were determined from the DNA. The sample holds about 190,000 clones, roughly nine tenths seen once. CDR3 length equals 17 residues. In germline, CDR1 is SGHRS, CDR2 YFSETQ. The V and J ends lost 0 bases and 0 bases respectively, with 13 bases between them. The source of this sequence is a man in his thirties or forties with acute or convalescent COVID-19. The J gene is TRBJ1-3, the V gene TRBV5-1; D may be TRBD1 (5 bases). The material sequenced was peripheral blood. The CDR3 is CASSLGDGDFSGNTIYF. For the CDR3, the DNA is TGCGCCAGCAGCTTGGGGGACGGGGACTTCTCTGGAAACACCATATATTTT.